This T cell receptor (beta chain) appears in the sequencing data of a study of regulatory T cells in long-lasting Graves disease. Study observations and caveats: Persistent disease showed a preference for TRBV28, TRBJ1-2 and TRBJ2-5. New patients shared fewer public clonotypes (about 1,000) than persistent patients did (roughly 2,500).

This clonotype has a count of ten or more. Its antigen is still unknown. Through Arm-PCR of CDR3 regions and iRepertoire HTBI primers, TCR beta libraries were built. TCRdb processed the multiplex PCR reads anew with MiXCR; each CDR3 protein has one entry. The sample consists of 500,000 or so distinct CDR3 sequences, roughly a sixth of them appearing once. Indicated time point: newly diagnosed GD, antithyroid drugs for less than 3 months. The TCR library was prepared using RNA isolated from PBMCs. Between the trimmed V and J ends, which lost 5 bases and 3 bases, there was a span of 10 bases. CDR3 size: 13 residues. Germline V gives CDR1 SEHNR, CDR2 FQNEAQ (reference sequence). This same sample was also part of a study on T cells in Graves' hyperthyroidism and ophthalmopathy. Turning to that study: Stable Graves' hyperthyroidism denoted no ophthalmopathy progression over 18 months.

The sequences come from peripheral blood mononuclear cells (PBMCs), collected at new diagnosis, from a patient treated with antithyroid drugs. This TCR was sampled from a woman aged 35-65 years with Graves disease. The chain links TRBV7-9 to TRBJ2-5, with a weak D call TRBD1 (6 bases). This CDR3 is CASSLGQKETQYF. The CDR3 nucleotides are TGTGCCAGCAGCCTCGGACAGAAAGAGACCCAGTACTTC.